These T cell receptor beta chains were read from a single sample in a study of OX40 agonist ivuxolimab in advanced cancers. Libraries were prepared by immunoSEQ multiplex PCR; TCRdb keeps only in-frame clonotypes and omits some of them. The repertoire holds roughly 59,000 clones, with nearly 85% as singletons. This specimen was CD4+ or CD8+ T cells sorted from blood, taken in a trial of the OX40 agonist ivuxolimab. Every receptor here comes from an adult with an advanced solid tumor such as melanoma, head and neck, liver or kidney cancer. CDR3s include the opening cysteine and the closing phenylalanine or tryptophan. D genes are given only for firm matches. Size tells how often a clone was seen (once, few, many) or the class of an expanded clone, and some rows leave it out.

cdr3_nt cdr3_aa d_call cdr3_length j_call v_call clone_size
TGTGCCAGCAAATCAGAGGGCTCCTACGAGCAGTACTTC CASKSEGSYEQYF - 13 TRBJ2-7 TRBV2 -
TGTGCCAGCAGTGAAGCGGCCGACGAGCAGTACTTC CASSEAADEQYF - 12 TRBJ2-7 TRBV2 -
TGTGCCAGCAGCCAAGATGTTGCAGGGACTAGCACAGATACGCAGTATTTT CASSQDVAGTSTDTQYF - 17 TRBJ2-3 TRBV14 medium-sized
TGTGCCAGTAGTATCGTGGGACAGGTCAACACTGAAGCTTTCTTT CASSIVGQVNTEAFF TRBD1 15 TRBJ1-1 TRBV19 -
TGTGCCAGCAGCTATACTAGAACGAAGACCCAGTACTTC CASSYTRTKTQYF - 13 TRBJ2-5 TRBV7-2 -
TGCGCCAGCAGCTTGGGACAACAGGGGGCTAGTGCAGATACGCAGTATTTT CASSLGQQGASADTQYF TRBD1 17 TRBJ2-3 TRBV5-1 -
TGTGCCAGCAGCCGGGTATTCATGAACACTGAAGCTTTCTTT CASSRVFMNTEAFF - 14 TRBJ1-1 TRBV6-5 -
TGTGCCAGCAGCCCGCCCCAAGAGACCCAGTACTTC CASSPPQETQYF - 12 TRBJ2-5 TRBV7-9 -
TGTGCCAGCAGCCTTACCGGGCGCCTGGGGCAGTTCTTC CASSLTGRLGQFF - 13 TRBJ2-1 TRBV14 -
TGTGCCAGCAGCTTAGAGAAGGGACTTAATGAAAAACTGTTTTTT CASSLEKGLNEKLFF - 15 TRBJ1-4 TRBV7-9 -
TGTGCCAGTAGTGTGTCCGGGACTAGCGGGGGACAAGAGACCCAGTACTTC CASSVSGTSGGQETQYF TRBD2 17 TRBJ2-5 TRBV19 once
TGCGCCAGCAGCTTGGCTGTGGACAGGCACTCCTACGAGCAGTACTTC CASSLAVDRHSYEQYF TRBD1 16 TRBJ2-7 TRBV5-1 few
TGTGCCAGCAGCCCTCGGAAGGGGGACGGCTACACCTTC CASSPRKGDGYTF - 13 TRBJ1-2 TRBV4-2 -
TGTGCCAGCAGCTTAAACCCGACAGATACGCAGTATTTT CASSLNPTDTQYF - 13 TRBJ2-3 TRBV7-3 once
TGCGCCAGCACCCGGGACAGGAACACTGAAGCTTTCTTT CASTRDRNTEAFF TRBD1 13 TRBJ1-1 TRBV5-1 -
TGTGCTAGCACGGAGACAGGGGGCTTGAACACTGAAGCTTTCTTT CASTETGGLNTEAFF TRBD1 15 TRBJ1-1 TRBV7-2 -
TGTGCCAGCTTGGGGACAGGGAGAGAGACCCAGTACTTC CASLGTGRETQYF TRBD1 13 TRBJ2-5 TRBV2 -
TGTGCCAGCAACCTAGCGGGGGGCGGGAGTGAGCAGTTCTTC CASNLAGGGSEQFF TRBD2 14 TRBJ2-1 TRBV6-5 -
TGTGCCAGCAGTTTGATTGAAGGCTACGAGCAGTACTTC CASSLIEGYEQYF - 13 TRBJ2-7 TRBV6-4 once
TGTGCCAGCTCACCACCGGGGGACCCCTACGAGCAGTACTTC CASSPPGDPYEQYF - 14 TRBJ2-7 TRBV18 -
TGTGCCAGCAGAGAACTTAACTCCTATAATTCACCCCTCCACTTT CASRELNSYNSPLHF - 15 TRBJ1-6 TRBV2 -
TGTGCCAGCTCACCCAACCAAGAGACCCAGTACTTC CASSPNQETQYF - 12 TRBJ2-5 TRBV18 -
TGTGCCAGCAGCCCCACTAGGGACCAAGAGACCCAGTACTTC CASSPTRDQETQYF - 14 TRBJ2-5 TRBV11-3 -
TGCGCCAGCAGCCAAACGGGGGACGTCAGCACAGATACGCAGTATTTT CASSQTGDVSTDTQYF - 16 TRBJ2-3 TRBV4-1 -
TGTGCCAGCAGTCCACAGGGGGCGACGGCCGGGGAGCTGTTTTTT CASSPQGATAGELFF TRBD1 15 TRBJ2-2 TRBV2 -
TGTGCCTGGACGGTGGTCAATGAGCAGTTCTTC CAWTVVNEQFF - 11 TRBJ2-1 TRBV30 -
TGTGCCAGCAGCTTATTTGTCTATGGCTACACCTTC CASSLFVYGYTF - 12 TRBJ1-2 TRBV7-2 -
TGTGCCAGCGCCTCAGAGGGAGGTACTGAAGCTTTCTTT CASASEGGTEAFF - 13 TRBJ1-1 TRBV6-4 -
TGTGCCAGCAGTGAACCAGGGTTAAACATTCAGTACTTC CASSEPGLNIQYF - 13 TRBJ2-4 TRBV28 -
TGTGCCAGCAGCCGAGATCATAGCAATCAGCCCCAGCATTTT CASSRDHSNQPQHF - 14 TRBJ1-5 TRBV7-3 -
TGCAGCGTGGGAGGGACAACTAGCTCCTACGAGCAGTACTTC CSVGGTTSSYEQYF - 14 TRBJ2-7 TRBV29-1 few
TGTGCCAGCAGCAGCGGGCCGGCGAACACTGAAGCTTTCTTT CASSSGPANTEAFF - 14 TRBJ1-1 TRBV7-9 -
TGCAGTGCTAGATCGGACAGCGAGCAGTACTTC CSARSDSEQYF - 11 TRBJ2-7 TRBV20-1 -
TGTGCCAGCAGACGGGACACGAATGAAAAACTGTTTTTT CASRRDTNEKLFF - 13 TRBJ1-4 TRBV21-1 few
TGTGCCACCAGCAGGGAACCTGGACTAGGTTGGTCGGATACGCAGTATTTT CATSREPGLGWSDTQYF TRBD2 17 TRBJ2-3 TRBV15 -
TGTGCCAGCAGTGACGCTAACACCGGGGAGCTGTTTTTT CASSDANTGELFF - 13 TRBJ2-2 TRBV6-4 few
TGTGCCAGCTCACCACCGTCCGGTGAAAAACTGTTTTTT CASSPPSGEKLFF - 13 TRBJ1-4 TRBV18 -
TGTGCCAGCAGCCAAGGCAGAGCAAAGAACACTGAAGCTTTCTTT CASSQGRAKNTEAFF - 15 TRBJ1-1 TRBV14 once